This T cell receptor beta chain came from a study of cytomegalovirus exposure and HLA in healthy donors. Study results and limitations: When analyzed later, a missense DCLRE1C variant was found to be linked to TCR beta V- and J-gene trimming. In vitro data verified three CMV-associated chains as specific for CMV antigens. Across all donors, roughly uniform sequencing depth was an assumption of the presence/absence analyses. In a later analysis, productive TCRs from donors in an Asian-associated ancestry cluster reportedly carried fewer N-insertions than the cohort mean.

Trimming pared 6 bases from V and 1 base from J, leaving 10 bases between. Germline V lookup: CDR1 MDHEN, CDR2 SYDVKM. This CDR3 region has 13 residues. In the PCR, 60 Vbeta and 13 Jbeta primers were used. The protocol was immunoSEQ multiplex PCR, while the TCRdb copy is restricted to in-frame clones and leaves out a portion. This sample has about 130,000 clones, with roughly 80% found just once. This clone was observed a few times. The antigen remains undetermined. The chain combines TRBV28 with TRBJ2-7; D unclear. The sequence came from a woman in her forties or fifties in good health and CMV-seropositive. The sample was PBMCs. This CDR3 reads CASRLQVSYEQYF. The CDR3 DNA reads as TGTGCCAGCAGGCTCCAGGTTTCCTACGAGCAGTACTTC.